The 20 T cell receptor beta chains below were found in one sample sequenced in a study of T cell clusters in autoimmune cytopenias. TRB amplification used roughly 250 ng of peripheral blood genomic DNA. Multiplex touch-down PCR amplified TRB using TRB-A and TRB-B pools in one tube. TCRdb reprocessed the multiplex PCR reads and reports one entry per CDR3 protein, with no DNA. The listing records 3,000 to 4,500 distinct CDR3 sequences. Sequencing was performed on peripheral blood. The source is a human donor with an autoimmune cytopenia or autoimmune hepatitis (not recorded which).

Its frequency marks this clonotype as medium-sized (0.01 to 0.1%). This chain uses TRBV27 with TRBJ2-7; no DNA is available, so the TRBD1 call from TCRdb remains unchecked. CDR1 is MNHEY and CDR2 is SMNVEV in the germline V gene (reference sequence). This CDR3 comprises 11 residues. CDR3 protein: CASSFQGEQYF.

The chain recombines TRBV27 with TRBJ2-5. This CDR3 region has 14 residues. Germline V lookup: CDR1 MNHEY, CDR2 SMNVEV (reference sequence). CDR3 in amino acids: CASSLVRRPETQYF.

This clonotype counts as medium-sized by frequency. The genes are TRBV24-1 and TRBJ2-7; the D call of TRBD2 rests on TCRdb alone, since no DNA is present to check it. The CDR3 covers 17 residues. Germline CDR1 reads KGHDR; CDR2 reads SFDVKD. The CDR3 is CATSTRREAGTTYEQYF.

The V gene is TRBV30, the J gene TRBJ2-7; the D call from TCRdb, TRBD2, cannot be confirmed without DNA. Germline V CDR1 and CDR2: GTSNPN, SVGIG (reference sequence). This CDR3 contains 14 residues. Here the CDR3 reads CAWSRLATAYEQYF.

This clonotype registers medium-sized by frequency. The V and J genes are TRBV20-1 and TRBJ2-1; the D gene TCRdb calls, TRBD2, cannot be checked with no DNA. From germline, CDR1 is DFQATT and CDR2 SNEGSKA (reference sequence). The length of the CDR3 is 14 residues. This CDR3 reads CSARVAGGPDEQFF.

By frequency, this clonotype registers medium-sized. This chain connects TRBV6-6 to TRBJ2-4; TCRdb proposes TRBD1, but this gene call is untestable without DNA. The CDR3 contains 14 residues. Looked up from germline, CDR1 is MNHNY and CDR2 is SVGAGI (reference sequence). The CDR3 reads CASSYAQGRDIQYF.

The V gene is TRBV5-1, the J gene TRBJ2-6; the TCRdb D gene call, TRBD2, has no DNA to confirm it. Germline CDR1 is SGHRS and CDR2 is YFSETQ. The CDR3 has 18 residues. CDR3 sequence reads: CASSPAGYVDSGANVLTF.

By frequency, this clonotype registers medium-sized. The J gene is TRBJ2-3, the V gene TRBV29-1; the D call of TRBD1 rests on TCRdb alone, since no DNA is present to check it. The germline gives CDR1 SQVTM, CDR2 ANQGSEA. CDR3 length equals 14 residues. The CDR3 region is CSVESAGATDTQYF.

This clonotype is deemed medium-sized (0.01 to 0.1%) by its frequency. The rearrangement joins TRBV30 to TRBJ2-2; checking the TCRdb D call of TRBD2 is not possible without DNA. CDR1 GTSNPN and CDR2 SVGIG come from the germline V gene (reference sequence). CDR3 size: 14 residues. This CDR3 reads CAWSRLANTGELFF.

This clonotype counts as medium-sized by frequency. The chain combines TRBV12-3 or TRBV12-4 with TRBJ1-5; TCRdb picks TRBD1, but there is no DNA to check that call. The CDR3 runs to 13 residues. This CDR3 is CASGRGASRPQHF.

The chain links TRBV27 to TRBJ1-5. Germline CDR1 is MNHEY and CDR2 is SMNVEV (reference sequence). The CDR3 is made up of 14 amino acids. The CDR3 sequence is CASSFGDSNQPQHF.

Its frequency marks this clonotype as medium-sized. The chain carries TRBV6-2 or TRBV6-3 and TRBJ2-1; TCRdb proposes TRBD1, but this gene call is untestable without DNA. The CDR3 contains 19 residues. CDR1 is MNHEY and CDR2 is SVGEGT in the germline V gene. CDR3 sequence reads: CASRPLPVTGTGNKNEQFF.

By frequency, this clonotype registers medium-sized. The chain employs TRBV12-3 or TRBV12-4 and TRBJ1-2; absent DNA, TCRdb's TRBD1 call cannot be checked. The CDR3 contains 14 residues. This CDR3 reads CASSLTGPNYGYTF.

In terms of frequency, this clonotype is medium-sized (0.01 to 0.1%). This sequence joins TRBV12-3 or TRBV12-4 and TRBJ1-2. The CDR3 has 13 residues. CDR3 in amino acids: CASSLGYLYGYTF.

This clonotype ranks as medium-sized in terms of frequency. This chain links TRBV15 with TRBJ2-5; checking the TCRdb D call of TRBD1 is not possible without DNA. The CDR3 length is 17 residues. From germline, CDR1 is LNHNV and CDR2 YYDKDF (reference sequence). CDR3 residues: CATSRDRGDRDGETQYF.

According to its frequency, this clonotype is medium-sized. This chain joins TRBV10-3 and TRBJ2-3; TCRdb returns TRBD1, unconfirmable since there is no DNA. Germline lookup yields CDR1 ENHRY and CDR2 SYGVKD. There are 15 residues in the CDR3. The CDR3: CASRTQGARTDTQYF.

This clonotype ranks as medium-sized in terms of frequency. The J gene is TRBJ2-7, the V gene TRBV30; the D gene TCRdb calls, TRBD1, cannot be checked with no DNA. The length of the CDR3 is 14 residues. Germline V gene sequence: CDR1 GTSNPN, CDR2 SVGIG (reference sequence). The CDR3 sequence is CASRGAISSYEQYF.

According to its frequency, this clonotype is medium-sized. The V gene is TRBV10-3, the J gene TRBJ2-5; TCRdb's assignment of TRBD1 cannot be checked, as there is no DNA. This CDR3 has 13 amino acids. Germline CDR1 ENHRY, CDR2 SYGVKD. This CDR3 is CAISTGGEETQYF.

This clonotype registers medium-sized by frequency. The rearrangement joins TRBV15 to TRBJ2-5; TCRdb selects TRBD1, and the lack of DNA leaves this call unchecked. Germline V gives CDR1 LNHNV, CDR2 YYDKDF (reference sequence). The CDR3 spans 14 residues. The CDR3 loop reads CATSIFRGQETQYF.

In terms of frequency, this clonotype is medium-sized (0.01 to 0.1%). The chain is built from TRBV29-1 and TRBJ1-2. The CDR3 is made up of 12 amino acids. Germline lookup yields CDR1 SQVTM and CDR2 ANQGSEA. CDR3 sequence reads: CSVETANYGYTF. Full variable domain (remainder filled in from reference TRBV29-1 and TRBJ1-2): SAVISQKPSRDICQRGTSLTIQCQVDSQVTMMFWYRQQPGQSLTLIATANQGSEATYESGFVIDKFPISRPNLTFSTLTVSNMSPEDSSIYLCSVETANYGYTFGSGTRLTVV.